The rows below give T cell receptor beta chains drawn from one sample of a study of neoadjuvant nivolumab and ipilimumab in lung cancer. Measured with immunoSEQ multiplex PCR; TCRdb has only the in-frame clones, and not every one. This sample has 6,500 to 8,500 clones; around 85% occur once, and the top ten carry approximately 6.8%. Sequenced material: tumor tissue, taken after neoadjuvant nivolumab, alone or with ipilimumab, at or shortly before surgery. The receptors originated from an adult with non-small cell lung cancer. Both conserved end residues are part of each CDR3. Each record gives: clone size, CDR3 length, D gene, J gene, V gene, CDR3 protein, CDR3 DNA. A D gene is named only where the DNA matches it firmly. Where a row states a size, it is once, few, many or the class of an expanded clone; other rows omit it.

. | 17 | TRBD2 | TRBJ2-7 | TRBV5-1 | CASSLAASGGFSYEQYF | TGCGCCAGCAGCTTGGCAGCTAGCGGGGGATTCTCCTACGAGCAGTACTTC
. | 16 | TRBD2 | TRBJ2-7 | TRBV2 | CASSVSGPRWIYEQYF | TGTGCCAGCAGTGTTAGCGGGCCCCGCTGGATCTACGAGCAGTACTTC
. | 14 | . | TRBJ2-1 | TRBV7-9 | CASSWVSGGGEQFF | TGTGCCAGCAGCTGGGTGTCTGGGGGAGGTGAGCAGTTCTTC
few | 14 | . | TRBJ1-2 | TRBV14 | CASSQSRVGYGYTF | TGTGCCAGCAGCCAGTCCAGGGTTGGCTATGGCTACACCTTC
once | 13 | . | TRBJ2-4 | TRBV10-1 | CATEPGVKNIQYF | TGCGCCACCGAACCAGGGGTAAAAAACATTCAGTACTTC
. | 16 | . | TRBJ2-7 | TRBV18 | CASSPTGTFEGYEQYF | TGTGCCAGCTCACCAACAGGGACATTCGAGGGCTACGAGCAGTACTTC
. | 15 | . | TRBJ2-7 | TRBV4-1 | CASSRNRDKTYEQYF | TGCGCCAGCAGCCGGAATCGGGACAAGACCTACGAGCAGTACTTC
. | 15 | . | TRBJ2-7 | TRBV7-9 | CASSLRGGYTYEQYF | TGTGCCAGCAGCTTGAGGGGGGGGTATACCTACGAGCAGTACTTC
few | 16 | TRBD1 | TRBJ2-1 | TRBV5-8 | CASSDRMGQGYNEQFF | TGTGCCAGCAGCGACCGGATGGGACAGGGCTACAATGAGCAGTTCTTC
. | 12 | . | TRBJ2-3 | TRBV29-1 | CSYKVATDTQYF | TGCAGCTATAAAGTAGCCACAGATACGCAGTATTTT
. | 12 | . | TRBJ2-3 | TRBV30 | CAWSVLLDTQYF | TGTGCCTGGAGTGTACTTTTAGATACGCAGTATTTT
. | 15 | TRBD2 | TRBJ2-7 | TRBV5-5 | CASSTGLAPNYEQYF | TGTGCCAGCAGCACCGGACTAGCCCCCAACTACGAGCAGTACTTC
. | 14 | . | TRBJ1-3 | TRBV6-1 | CASVDRSSGNTIYF | TGTGCCAGCGTCGACAGGAGCTCTGGAAACACCATATATTTT
. | 14 | TRBD1 | TRBJ1-2 | TRBV27 | CASSKQGGGYGYTF | TGTGCCAGCAGTAAACAGGGGGGTGGCTATGGCTACACCTTC
. | 14 | TRBD1 | TRBJ1-2 | TRBV7-2 | CASSLGQGWYGYTF | TGTGCCAGCAGCTTAGGACAGGGATGGTATGGCTACACCTTC
. | 17 | . | TRBJ2-6 | TRBV7-8 | CASSGGGPNPGANVLTF | TGTGCCAGCAGCGGAGGGGGCCCGAATCCTGGGGCCAACGTCCTGACTTTC
. | 15 | . | TRBJ2-1 | TRBV6-4 | CASSLFGGSYNEQFF | TGTGCCAGCAGTCTTTTCGGGGGCTCCTACAATGAGCAGTTCTTC
. | 15 | TRBD2 | TRBJ2-1 | TRBV7-2 | CASSLTSGPYNEQFF | TGTGCCAGCAGCCTGACTAGCGGGCCCTACAATGAGCAGTTCTTC
. | 16 | . | TRBJ2-6 | TRBV5-5 | CASTLAPSSGANVLTF | TGTGCCAGCACCCTGGCCCCAAGCTCTGGGGCCAACGTCCTGACTTTC
once | 14 | . | TRBJ2-7 | TRBV7-8 | CASSPRAGAGEQYF | TGTGCCAGCAGCCCCCGTGCTGGCGCTGGAGAGCAGTACTTC
. | 15 | TRBD2 | TRBJ2-1 | TRBV7-2 | CASSYTSGGYNEQFF | TGTGCCAGCAGCTATACTAGCGGGGGATACAATGAGCAGTTCTTC
once | 15 | TRBD2 | TRBJ2-2 | TRBV11-2 | CASSLTGGQTGELFF | TGTGCCAGCAGCTTAACGGGGGGGCAAACCGGGGAGCTGTTTTTT
. | 12 | . | TRBJ2-1 | TRBV2 | CASSSGVDEQFF | TGTGCCAGCAGCTCAGGGGTCGATGAGCAGTTCTTC
. | 15 | TRBD1 | TRBJ1-2 | TRBV5-4 | CASSLGDRTDYGYTF | TGTGCCAGCAGCTTGGGGGACAGGACCGACTATGGCTACACCTTC
. | 14 | . | TRBJ1-1 | TRBV30 | CAWSYGRLNTEAFF | TGTGCCTGGAGTTATGGGAGACTCAACACTGAAGCTTTCTTT
few | 15 | . | TRBJ2-1 | TRBV5-4 | CASSIPGLLNNEQFF | TGTGCCAGCAGCATACCGGGACTTTTAAACAATGAGCAGTTCTTC
. | 15 | . | TRBJ1-2 | TRBV5-5 | CASSLVSGGRYGYTF | TGTGCCAGCAGCTTGGTTTCCGGGGGGAGATATGGCTACACCTTC
. | 11 | . | TRBJ2-3 | TRBV6-5 | CASSSRDTQYF | TGTGCCAGCAGTTCAAGAGATACGCAGTATTTT
. | 16 | . | TRBJ1-2 | TRBV5-1 | CASSWTENPTNYGYTF | TGCGCCAGCAGCTGGACCGAAAACCCTACTAACTATGGCTACACCTTC
. | 17 | TRBD1 | TRBJ1-2 | TRBV4-2 | CASSQDPRDSSYYGYTF | TGTGCCAGCAGCCAAGACCCCCGGGACAGTTCATACTATGGCTACACCTTC